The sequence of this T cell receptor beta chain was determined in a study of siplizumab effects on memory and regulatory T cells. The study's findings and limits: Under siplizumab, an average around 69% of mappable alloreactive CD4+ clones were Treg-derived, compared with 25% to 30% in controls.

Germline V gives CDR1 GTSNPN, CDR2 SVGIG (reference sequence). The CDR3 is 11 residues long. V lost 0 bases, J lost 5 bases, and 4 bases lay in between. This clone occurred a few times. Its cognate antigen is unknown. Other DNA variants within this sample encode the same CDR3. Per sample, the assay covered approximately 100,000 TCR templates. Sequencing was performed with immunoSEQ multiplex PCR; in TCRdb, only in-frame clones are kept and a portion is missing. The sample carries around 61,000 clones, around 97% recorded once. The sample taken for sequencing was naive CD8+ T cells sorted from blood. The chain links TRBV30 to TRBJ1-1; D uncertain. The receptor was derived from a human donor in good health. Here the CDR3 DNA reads TGTGCCTGGAGTGTAGGGACTGAAGCTTTCTTT. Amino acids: CAWSVGTEAFF. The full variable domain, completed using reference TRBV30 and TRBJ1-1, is SQTIHQWPATLVQPVGSPLSLECTVEGTSNPNLYWYRQAAGRGLQLLFYSVGIGQISSEVPQNLSASRPQDRQFILSSKKLLLSDSGFYLCAWSVGTEAFFGQGTRLTVV.